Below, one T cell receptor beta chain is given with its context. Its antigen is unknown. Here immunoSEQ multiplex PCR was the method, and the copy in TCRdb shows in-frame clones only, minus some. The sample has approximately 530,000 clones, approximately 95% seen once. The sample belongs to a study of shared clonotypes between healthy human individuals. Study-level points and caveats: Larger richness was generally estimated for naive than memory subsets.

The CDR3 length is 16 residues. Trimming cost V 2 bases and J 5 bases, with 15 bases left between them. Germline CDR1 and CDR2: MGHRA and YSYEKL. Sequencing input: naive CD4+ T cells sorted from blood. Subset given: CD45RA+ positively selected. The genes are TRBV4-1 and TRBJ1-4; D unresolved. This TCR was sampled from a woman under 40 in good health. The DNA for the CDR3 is TGCGCCAGCAGCCAAAACCCCGCGGGTTTGAATGAAAAACTGTTTTTT. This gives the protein CASSQNPAGLNEKLFF.